The text below deals with one TCR beta chain. Its target is not known. CDR3 length: 14 amino acids. V dropped 6 bases and J dropped 5; count of bases not matched to a gene: 6. The germline V gene encodes CDR1 LNHDA and CDR2 SQIVND (reference sequence). These data come from a study of CD8 T cells in Susac syndrome. Findings and caveats of the study: The CD4+ T cell repertoires in Susac syndrome did not show any clonal expansion.

It was with random hexamers that roughly 0.5 to 1 ug RNA was reverse transcribed. TCRdb passed the immunoSEQ multiplex PCR reads through MiXCR, listing each CDR3 protein once. The sample carries some 180,000 distinct CDR3 sequences, roughly 94% recorded once. Source material: CD4+ T cells from PBMCs. The V gene is TRBV19, the J gene TRBJ1-5; 8 bases fit TRBD1. The clonotype comes from a human donor with Susac syndrome. The CDR3 spells CASRDRQGHQPQHF. As DNA, the CDR3 is TGTGCCAGTAGGGACCGACAGGGGCATCAGCCCCAGCATTTT.